The rows below give T cell receptor beta chains drawn from one sample of a study of blood T cell repertoires in COVID-19. TCRdb's copy holds only in-frame clones and misses some; the assay was immunoSEQ multiplex PCR. The data show under 200,000 clones, around nine tenths seen once. The specimen was peripheral blood. The origin of the receptors is a man aged 18-30 years with active or convalescent COVID-19. Both conserved end residues are part of each CDR3. A D gene is named only where the DNA matches it firmly. Rows may omit the clone size; those that give it use once, few, many or a size class.

j_call d_call clone_size v_call cdr3_aa cdr3_nt
TRBJ2-3 TRBD2 - TRBV7-6 CASKREGLTDTQYF TGTGCCAGCAAACGGGAGGGCCTGACAGATACGCAGTATTTT
TRBJ2-2 - - TRBV29-1 CSVAGTRYTGELFF TGCAGCGTTGCAGGGACTCGCTACACCGGGGAGCTGTTTTTT
TRBJ1-1 - - TRBV23-1 CASSMGEANTEAFF TGCGCCAGCAGTATGGGGGAGGCGAACACTGAAGCTTTCTTT
TRBJ2-3 TRBD2 - TRBV6-5 CASRGLSLGTDTQYF TGTGCCAGCAGGGGACTATCCCTCGGCACAGATACGCAGTATTTT
TRBJ1-2 - - TRBV28 CASSKGGTYGYTF TGTGCCAGCAGTAAGGGGGGGACCTATGGCTACACCTTC
TRBJ1-6 - - TRBV5-6 CASRTSLENSPLHF TGTGCCAGCAGAACGAGTTTAGAAAATTCACCCCTCCACTTT
TRBJ1-5 TRBD1 - TRBV4-1 CASSQPDRGSGQPQHF TGCGCCAGCAGCCAACCGGACAGGGGTTCGGGTCAGCCCCAGCATTTT
TRBJ1-5 TRBD1 - TRBV10-3 CATRDRVNQPQHF TGTGCCACCCGGGACAGGGTCAATCAGCCCCAGCATTTT
TRBJ1-2 TRBD1 - TRBV5-5 CASSVEPGQGGYGYTF TGTGCCAGCAGCGTAGAACCGGGACAGGGGGGCTATGGCTACACCTTC
TRBJ2-4 - - TRBV5-4 CASSLRTPGAKNIQYF TGTGCCAGCAGCTTGCGCACCCCCGGGGCCAAAAACATTCAGTACTTC
TRBJ1-5 TRBD1 - TRBV19 CASSTRQGTYSNQPQHF TGTGCCAGTAGTACCCGACAGGGGACTTATAGCAATCAGCCCCAGCATTTT
TRBJ1-5 - - TRBV7-9 CASSLNGRNQPQHF TGTGCCAGCAGCTTAAATGGGCGCAATCAGCCCCAGCATTTT
TRBJ1-4 - few TRBV27 CASSLGRPWGPSLANEKLFF TGTGCCAGCAGTTTAGGACGCCCCTGGGGGCCCAGTTTGGCTAATGAAAAACTGTTTTTT
TRBJ2-7 - - TRBV5-5 CASSEADSPSYEQYF TGTGCCAGCAGCGAGGCGGACAGTCCCTCCTACGAGCAGTACTTC
TRBJ2-7 TRBD1 once TRBV6-5 CASSLGQARGYF TGTGCCAGCAGTTTAGGACAGGCCCGTGGGTACTTC
TRBJ2-2 TRBD1 - TRBV19 CASCKPGTGGQGAGKIGELFF TGTGCCAGTTGTAAACCAGGGACAGGGGGACAGGGGGCCGGGAAAATCGGGGAGCTGTTTTTT
TRBJ1-2 - few TRBV5-6 CASSLVRRNYGYTF TGTGCCAGCAGCTTGGTTCGGAGGAACTATGGCTACACCTTC
TRBJ1-6 - - TRBV14 CASTLRYGQTTWSYNSPLHF TGTGCCAGCACCCTCCGGTACGGACAGACAACATGGTCCTATAATTCACCCCTCCACTTT
TRBJ2-3 TRBD2 - TRBV29-1 CSAQLAGGPRDTQYF TGCAGCGCCCAACTAGCGGGAGGGCCTAGAGATACGCAGTATTTT
TRBJ1-2 - - TRBV27 CASKDRDGYTF TGTGCCAGCAAGGACAGAGATGGCTACACCTTC
TRBJ1-1 - - TRBV6-5 CASSYTRDTEAFF TGTGCCAGCAGTTACACGAGGGACACTGAAGCTTTCTTT
TRBJ2-1 TRBD1 - TRBV24-1 CATSDPDRGLTGEQFF TGTGCCACCAGTGATCCGGACAGGGGGCTAACGGGCGAGCAGTTCTTC
TRBJ1-2 TRBD1 - TRBV6-6 CASGTGTGYGYTF TGTGCCAGCGGTACCGGGACAGGCTATGGCTACACCTTC
TRBJ1-1 - - TRBV28 CASSAGTKNTEAFF TGTGCCAGCAGCGCCGGGACAAAGAACACTGAAGCTTTCTTT
TRBJ2-5 - - TRBV5-6 CASSSVTATLNMAQYF TGTGCCAGCAGCTCTGTGACAGCTACCCTCAATATGGCCCAGTACTTC
TRBJ2-7 - once TRBV25-1 CASSPGAVSSYEQYF TGTGCCAGCAGTCCTGGGGCAGTATCATCCTACGAGCAGTACTTC
TRBJ1-5 TRBD1 - TRBV2 CASSEGQAFNQPQHF TGTGCCAGCAGCGAGGGACAGGCCTTCAATCAGCCCCAGCATTTT
TRBJ1-2 TRBD1 - TRBV29-1 CSVGSGTGATVGYTF TGCAGCGTGGGGTCTGGTACAGGGGCTACAGTCGGCTACACCTTC
TRBJ2-7 - - TRBV14 CASRESGSYEQYF TGTGCCAGCAGGGAGAGTGGCTCCTACGAGCAGTACTTC
TRBJ2-7 TRBD2 - TRBV27 CASSMGTSGRSYEQYF TGTGCCAGCAGTATGGGGACTAGCGGCCGTTCCTACGAGCAGTACTTC
TRBJ1-5 - - TRBV7-2 CASSLRTGEPQHF TGTGCCAGCAGCCTACGGACGGGGGAGCCCCAGCATTTT
TRBJ2-1 TRBD1 once TRBV6-5 CASSYTTTGSDNEQFF TGTGCCAGCAGTTACACAACGACAGGGTCGGACAATGAGCAGTTCTTC
TRBJ2-1 - - TRBV28 CASSGGQKYNEQFF TGTGCCAGCAGCGGGGGGCAGAAGTACAATGAGCAGTTCTTC
TRBJ2-1 - - TRBV13 CASSPGAYNEQFF TGTGCCAGCAGCCCCGGGGCCTACAATGAGCAGTTCTTC
TRBJ1-1 - - TRBV5-8 CASSFNRGTEAFF TGTGCCAGCAGCTTTAATAGAGGAACTGAAGCTTTCTTT
TRBJ1-2 TRBD1 once TRBV18 CASSPDRGNYGYTF TGTGCCAGCTCACCGGACAGGGGTAACTATGGCTACACCTTC
TRBJ2-1 TRBD2 - TRBV29-1 CSAGTSGHNEQFF TGCAGCGCTGGGACTAGCGGGCACAATGAGCAGTTCTTC
TRBJ1-5 - - TRBV6-2/TRBV6-3 CASRPRYSNQPQHF TGTGCCAGCAGGCCTCGCTATAGCAATCAGCCCCAGCATTTT
TRBJ1-2 - - TRBV28 CASSLRVWRGRNYGYTF TGTGCCAGCAGTTTAAGGGTCTGGCGGGGGCGGAACTATGGCTACACCTTC
TRBJ2-7 - - TRBV29-1 CSVERQGSYEQYF TGCAGCGTTGAAAGGCAGGGTAGCTACGAGCAGTACTTC
TRBJ1-2 TRBD1 - TRBV6-6 CASSLQGQGWINYGYTF TGTGCCAGCAGTCTTCAGGGACAGGGGTGGATAAACTATGGCTACACCTTC
TRBJ2-3 - - TRBV5-4 CASSLSYTDTQYF TGTGCCAGCAGCCTTAGTTACACAGATACGCAGTATTTT
TRBJ2-3 - - TRBV2 CASSIEDSSTDTQYF TGTGCCAGCAGTATAGAAGACTCTAGCACAGATACGCAGTATTTT
TRBJ2-3 - - TRBV9 CASSNLRGSGSTDTQYF TGTGCCAGCAGCAACCTGCGGGGTAGCGGTAGCACAGATACGCAGTATTTT
TRBJ2-2 - - TRBV7-9 CASSLFGPGELFF TGTGCCAGCAGCTTATTTGGGCCCGGGGAGCTGTTTTTT
TRBJ2-1 TRBD2 - TRBV5-1 CASSVVGGGANEQFF TGCGCCAGCAGTGTGGTGGGCGGGGGGGCTAATGAGCAGTTCTTC
TRBJ1-2 - few TRBV14 CASSQGTSRLEYGYTF TGTGCCAGCAGCCAAGGAACCAGTCGCTTGGAGTATGGCTACACCTTC
TRBJ2-1 - - TRBV6-1 CASSEAAGNEQFF TGTGCCAGCAGTGAAGCCGCGGGGAATGAGCAGTTCTTC
TRBJ2-7 - few TRBV30 CAWNTGNVYEQYF TGTGCCTGGAACACAGGTAACGTCTACGAGCAGTACTTC
TRBJ1-2 TRBD1 - TRBV5-4 CASSLGGTGENYGYTF TGTGCCAGCAGCTTGGGGGGGACAGGCGAAAACTATGGCTACACCTTC
TRBJ1-1 TRBD1 once TRBV11-2 CASSLGYQGVNTEAFF TGTGCCAGCAGCTTAGGATATCAGGGGGTGAACACTGAAGCTTTCTTT
TRBJ2-3 - - TRBV5-6 CASTQTPLGGTDTQYF TGTGCCAGCACCCAAACGCCACTAGGAGGCACAGATACGCAGTATTTT
TRBJ1-2 - - TRBV27 CASSILSAGSRLYGYTF TGTGCCAGCAGCATCCTTTCGGCAGGGTCGCGTCTCTATGGCTACACCTTC
TRBJ2-5 - - TRBV24-1 CATSEEGRRETQYF TGTGCCACCAGTGAGGAGGGGCGTAGGGAGACCCAGTACTTC
TRBJ1-3 - - TRBV3-1/TRBV3-2 CASSQGWTAGNTIYF TGTGCCAGCAGCCAAGGCTGGACAGCTGGGAACACCATATATTTT
TRBJ1-6 - - TRBV6-5 CASSPDNVTPLHF TGTGCCAGCAGTCCAGACAATGTAACACCCCTCCACTTT
TRBJ1-2 - - TRBV6-2/TRBV6-3 CASSYLAGANGYTF TGTGCCAGCAGTTACCTTGCTGGGGCGAATGGCTACACCTTC